Listed below are T cell receptor beta chains from one sample, sequenced in a study of cytomegalovirus exposure and HLA in healthy donors. TCRdb keeps only in-frame clones here, not all; method: immunoSEQ multiplex PCR. The table includes about 92,000 clones, approximately 81% detected once. The sample consisted of PBMCs. These TCRs come from a girl aged 2-10 years in good health and CMV-seropositive. The CDR3 runs from the conserved cysteine through the conserved F or W. A D gene is named only where the DNA matches it firmly. Where a row states a size, it is once, few, many or the class of an expanded clone; other rows omit it.

J gene | D gene | clone size | V gene | CDR3 DNA | CDR3 protein
TRBJ2-5 | . | . | TRBV5-1 | TGCGCCAGCAGCTTGGATAACAGGGAATTGGAGACCCAGTACTTC | CASSLDNRELETQYF
TRBJ1-1 | . | . | TRBV28 | TGTGCCAGCAGTTTACCTGGGGGCCAGAACACTGAAGCTTTCTTT | CASSLPGGQNTEAFF
TRBJ1-5 | . | . | TRBV5-1 | TGCGCCAGCAGTTGGCAGGGGTTTCAGCCCCAGCATTTT | CASSWQGFQPQHF
TRBJ2-3 | . | . | TRBV28 | TGTGCCAGCACTCGCACAGATACGCAGTATTTT | CASTRTDTQYF
TRBJ1-1 | TRBD1 | . | TRBV4-3 | TGCGCCAGCAGGTTGGGACAGGGGGCCTCTGAAGCTTTCTTT | CASRLGQGASEAFF
TRBJ2-1 | TRBD2 | . | TRBV6-1 | TGTGCCAGCAGTGACGGGACTACCGGCCCCTACAATGAGCAGTTCTTC | CASSDGTTGPYNEQFF
TRBJ2-5 | . | . | TRBV7-9 | TGTGCCAGCAGCCTCTGGACTGCCAAAGAGACCCAGTACTTC | CASSLWTAKETQYF
TRBJ1-5 | TRBD1 | . | TRBV28 | TGTGCCAGCAGTCATGCAGACAGGGTCAGCCAGCCCCAGCATTTT | CASSHADRVSQPQHF
TRBJ2-3 | . | . | TRBV11-2 | TGTGCCAGCAGCTCGGCCCCGGCCGGGAAGAAAACAGATACGCAGTATTTT | CASSSAPAGKKTDTQYF
TRBJ2-6 | . | . | TRBV7-3 | TGTGCCAGCGATCTAGAACGGATGTACTCTGGGGCCAACGTCCTGACTTTC | CASDLERMYSGANVLTF
TRBJ2-3 | . | . | TRBV18 | TGTGCCAGCTCACCATCAAATAGCCCTGGTAATACGCAGTATTTT | CASSPSNSPGNTQYF
TRBJ1-5 | . | . | TRBV18 | TGTGCCAGCTGCAGGGACACCAATCAGCCCCAGCATTTT | CASCRDTNQPQHF
TRBJ1-2 | . | . | TRBV10-3 | TGTGCCATCAGTGAAGCAGGGGCCCCTATGGCTGGCTACACCTTC | CAISEAGAPMAGYTF
TRBJ1-4 | . | few | TRBV21-1 | TGTGCCAGCATATTTGGGCTCCAGAATGAAAAACTGTTTTTT | CASIFGLQNEKLFF
TRBJ1-5 | . | . | TRBV7-2 | TGTGCCAGCAGCGAAGGAGACAGGAGGCCCCAGCATTTT | CASSEGDRRPQHF